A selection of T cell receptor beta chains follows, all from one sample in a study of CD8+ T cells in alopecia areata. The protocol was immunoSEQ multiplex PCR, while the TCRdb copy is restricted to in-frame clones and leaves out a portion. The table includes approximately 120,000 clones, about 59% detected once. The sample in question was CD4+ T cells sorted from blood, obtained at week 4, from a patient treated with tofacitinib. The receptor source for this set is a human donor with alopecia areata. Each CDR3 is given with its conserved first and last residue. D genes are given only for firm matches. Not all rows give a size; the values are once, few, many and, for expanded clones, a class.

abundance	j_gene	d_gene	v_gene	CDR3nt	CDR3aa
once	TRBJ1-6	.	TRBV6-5	TGTGCCAGCACCCAACGAGGGGTCAATTCACCCCTCCACTTT	CASTQRGVNSPLHF
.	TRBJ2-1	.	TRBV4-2	TGTGCCAGCAGCGCATACAATGAGCAGTTCTTC	CASSAYNEQFF
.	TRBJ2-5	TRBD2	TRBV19	TGTGCCAGTACCCCAACTAGCGGGCTACAAGAGACCCAGTACTTC	CASTPTSGLQETQYF
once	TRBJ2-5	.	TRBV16	TGTGCCAGCAGCGGGATATTCGGGACCCAAGAGACCCAGTACTTC	CASSGIFGTQETQYF
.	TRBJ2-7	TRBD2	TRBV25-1	TGTGCCAGCAAACTAGCGGGAACCTACGAGCAGTACTTC	CASKLAGTYEQYF
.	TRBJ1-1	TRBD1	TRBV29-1	TGCAGCGGCAGACAGGGATACACTGAAGCTTTCTTT	CSGRQGYTEAFF
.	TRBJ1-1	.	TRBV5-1	TGCGCCAGCAGCTTGGCAGGGACATCGCGAACTGAAGCTTTCTTT	CASSLAGTSRTEAFF
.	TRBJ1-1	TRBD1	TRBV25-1	TGTGCCAGCAGAGTTCCCGGGACAGGGCACACTGAAGCTTTCTTT	CASRVPGTGHTEAFF
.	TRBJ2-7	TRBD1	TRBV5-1	TGCGCCAGCAGCCTCGACAGGGGAAGCTACGAGCAGTACTTC	CASSLDRGSYEQYF
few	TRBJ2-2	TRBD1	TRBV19	TGTGCCAGTAGAACCGGGACAGGGGGAGTTTTCACCGGGGAGCTGTTTTTT	CASRTGTGGVFTGELFF
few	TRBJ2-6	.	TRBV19	TGTGCCAGTAGTCGTGGCTCTGGGGCCAACGTCCTGACTTTC	CASSRGSGANVLTF
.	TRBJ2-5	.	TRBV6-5	TGTGCCAGCAGTCACCCAGGGCGGGAGACCCAGTACTTC	CASSHPGRETQYF
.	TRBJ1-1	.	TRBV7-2	TGTGCCAGCCGGATGACAGGGAACACTGAAGCTTTCTTT	CASRMTGNTEAFF
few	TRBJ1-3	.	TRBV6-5	TGTGCCAGCAGGTCCGACAGGTTCGGAAACACCATATATTTT	CASRSDRFGNTIYF
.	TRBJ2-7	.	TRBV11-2	TGTGCCAGCAGCTTAGCCACGGGATCCTACGAGCAGTACTTC	CASSLATGSYEQYF
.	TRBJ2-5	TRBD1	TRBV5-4	TGTGCCAGCAGCGGACGGGACAGCCCGGAGACCCAGTACTTC	CASSGRDSPETQYF
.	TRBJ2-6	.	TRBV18	TGTGCCAGCTCACCACAATCCCGGTTGGCTGGGGCCAACGTCCTGACTTTC	CASSPQSRLAGANVLTF
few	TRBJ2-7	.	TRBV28	TGTGCCAGCAGTCGGCCCCCCTACGAGCAGTACTTC	CASSRPPYEQYF
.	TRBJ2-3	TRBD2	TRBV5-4	TGTGCCAGCAGCCAAGTTAGCGGGAGGGCAGATACGCAGTATTTT	CASSQVSGRADTQYF
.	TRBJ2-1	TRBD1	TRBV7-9	TGTGCCAGCCCCAAGGAGGGACAGGGGGCTACGGGCTCCTACAATGAGCAGTTCTTC	CASPKEGQGATGSYNEQFF
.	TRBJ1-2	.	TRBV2	TGTGCCAGCAGGGTGGATATCGGCTACACCTTC	CASRVDIGYTF
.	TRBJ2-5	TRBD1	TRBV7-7	TGTGCCAGCAGCTCCGGACAGGCTCCAGAGACCCAGTACTTC	CASSSGQAPETQYF
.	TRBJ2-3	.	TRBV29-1	TGCAGCGTGGGCATGCTAGAAGTCACAGATACGCAGTATTTT	CSVGMLEVTDTQYF
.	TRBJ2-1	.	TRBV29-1	TGCAGCGTTGAACTACGGAGCTCCTACAATGAGCAGTTCTTC	CSVELRSSYNEQFF
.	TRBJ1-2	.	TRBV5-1	TGCGCCAGCAGCCCAACTCAGGGCGGCGGCGGCTACACCTTC	CASSPTQGGGGYTF
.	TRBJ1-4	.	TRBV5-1	TGCGCCAGCAGCTTCCAGGGCGGAGAAAAACTGTTTTTT	CASSFQGGEKLFF
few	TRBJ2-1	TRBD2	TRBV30	TGTGCCTGGAGGGGTAGCGGGAGGCCGTATGAGCAGTTCTTC	CAWRGSGRPYEQFF
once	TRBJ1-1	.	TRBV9	TGTGCCAGCAGCGTAGTCGGACAGATGAACACTGAAGCTTTCTTT	CASSVVGQMNTEAFF
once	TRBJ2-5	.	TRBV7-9	TGTGCCAGCAGCTTAGGTGGTGTAAGTGGTGAGACCCAGTACTTC	CASSLGGVSGETQYF
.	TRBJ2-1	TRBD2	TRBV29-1	TGCAGCGTTGTTCTACCGGGGGGTGCAGAGCAGTTCTTC	CSVVLPGGAEQFF
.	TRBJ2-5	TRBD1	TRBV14	TGTGCCAGCAGCCAAGAAAGGACAGGTCCCTTCCAAGAGACCCAGTACTTC	CASSQERTGPFQETQYF
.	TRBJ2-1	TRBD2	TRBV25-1	TGTGCCAGCAGTCAAGCGGGGGGCTCCTACAATGAGCAGTTCTTC	CASSQAGGSYNEQFF
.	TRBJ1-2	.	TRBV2	TGTGCCAGCCGACTAGGGGGGCACGGCTACACCTTC	CASRLGGHGYTF
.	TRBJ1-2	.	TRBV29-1	TGCAGCGTTGACCCTGGACAGACCTATGGCTACACCTTC	CSVDPGQTYGYTF
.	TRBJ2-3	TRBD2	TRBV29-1	TGCAGCGTTGAAGATCGGGGGGGCTCGACAGATACGCAGTATTTT	CSVEDRGGSTDTQYF
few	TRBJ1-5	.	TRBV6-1	TGTGCCAGCAGCGGGGCGATTCAGCCCCAGCATTTT	CASSGAIQPQHF
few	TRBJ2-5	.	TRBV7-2	TGTGCCAGCAGCGAAGAGACCCAGTACTTC	CASSEETQYF
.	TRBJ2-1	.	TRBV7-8	TGTGCCAGCAAGCTTAAGATAGCAAGCTACAACAATGAGCAGTTCTTC	CASKLKIASYNNEQFF
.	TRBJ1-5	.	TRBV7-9	TGTGCCAGCAGCTCCGGGCTGGTTCCGGGTCAGCCCCAGCATTTT	CASSSGLVPGQPQHF